These T cell receptor beta chains were read from a single sample in a study of T cells in Graves' hyperthyroidism and ophthalmopathy. MiXCR was run by TCRdb on the multiplex PCR reads, yielding one entry per CDR3 protein. The sample has more than 150,000 distinct CDR3 sequences; 17% are singletons. What was sequenced was blood. Source of these receptors: a woman aged 50 to 60 with Graves' hyperthyroidism. The conserved cysteine and the conserved F or W are not part of the CDR3 here.

V,CDR3
TRBV6-5,ASSYSISGNYGYT
TRBV25-1,ASTGTPKNIQY
TRBV2,ASSSGQDEAF
TRBV29-1,SVDRVPQETQY
TRBV7-9,ASSLLSGAGTEAF
TRBV7-9,ASSFTGNGYT
TRBV12-3/TRBV12-4,ASSFTGGNQPQH
TRBV24-1,ATSDSHRGPTEYGYT
TRBV6-2/TRBV6-3,ASRTGTDNSPLH
TRBV2,ASSESGRRTEAF
TRBV27,ASSLSLGGGPRDTQY
TRBV6-1,ASSENWETQY
TRBV28,AAGGAWSGNTIY
TRBV7-2,ASSLDLASSYNEQF
TRBV6-6,ASSYPRAASTGELF
TRBV25-1,ASSDEATGLENTIY
TRBV7-9,ASRPRTAVNTEAF
TRBV6-1,ASSQGHTYEQY
TRBV18,ASSPDRSPTNEKLF
TRBV6-2/TRBV6-3,ASSPQGGDEKLF
TRBV6-5,ASSYGSATGDGLTNTEAF
TRBV20-1,SAWDSEAF
TRBV5-1,ASSQAGTGINTEAF
TRBV20-1,SATYGWSPYNEQF
TRBV20-1,SANNRDTQY
TRBV18,ASSPMAGTTILSGNTIY
TRBV11-1,ASSLSRYMNTEAF
TRBV19,ASSIVEGHEQY
TRBV6-2/TRBV6-3,ASSVLWGEGTDTQY
TRBV7-6,ASSQDPRAYEQY
TRBV6-1,ASIPRGQGAGMNTEAF
TRBV13,ASSLGRGGIGAYGYT
TRBV7-2,ASSSPTGAYEQY
TRBV6-5,ASSYSGGSYEQY
TRBV9,ASSQTGTGGRRTEAF
TRBV12-3/TRBV12-4,ASSPDRRNQPQH
TRBV7-9,ASSLGFGDRGYEQY
TRBV20-1,SASGLASGNEQF
TRBV7-9,ASSLAGRDSDIQY
TRBV5-1,ASSLRPPGSGGETQY
TRBV2,ASILGPRETQY
TRBV7-9,AGSLVGGDQPQH
TRBV20-1,SAKTAGANVLT
TRBV20-1,SARRTGSSEAF
TRBV19,ASSIDRRTYGYT
TRBV10-3,AISQGQLTEAF
TRBV15,ATSRGVSSGGVGNEQF
TRBV6-1,AQLDTEAF
TRBV9,ASSVVTGYGYT
TRBV18,ASSPGTTDTQY
TRBV28,ASSLPTDGRAKNIQY
TRBV7-9,ASSLWSGGTDTQY
TRBV6-1,ASTDGGSYNEQF
TRBV7-6,ASSPSQSQPQH